Here is one T cell receptor beta chain with its context. Its antigen is not known. With 5 bases clipped from V and 3 bases from J, the junction kept 7 bases outside the gene matches. The length of the CDR3 is 16 residues. The entry originates in a study of T-cell memory formation after mild COVID-19. General study findings and limits: Clones that contracted from day 15 to 85 were balanced CD4/CD8, while later expanders leaned CD4+.

TCRdb passed the 5' RACE reads through MiXCR, listing each CDR3 protein once. The sample shows 200,000 to 300,000 distinct CDR3 sequences, roughly 17% of them seen only once. The receptor was derived from a man younger than 35 who had mild COVID-19 (a few samples of this study predate the infection). Cell type and time point are not known. Input material: PBMCs or a T cell subset sorted from them (not recorded which). The chain combines TRBV12-3 or TRBV12-4 with TRBJ2-1, with TRBD2 identical over 10 bases. The CDR3 nucleotides are TGTGCCAGCAGTCCCACTAGCGGGGCGTTCTACAATGAGCAGTTCTTC. Translation: CASSPTSGAFYNEQFF.